This TCR beta chain was obtained from a study of T-cell memory formation after mild COVID-19. General study results and limits: Clonal second-wave expansions that peaked on day 37 had unconfirmed SARS-CoV-2 specificity. The study detected some responding clones in pre-infection memory, suggesting cross-reactive memory joined.

Notes on this clonotype: The antigen remains undetermined.

The germline V gene has CDR1 ENHRY and CDR2 SYGVKD. This CDR3 has 15 amino acids. Trimming stripped 7 bases from V and 2 bases from J, with 16 bases between. TCRdb re-derived calls from the 5' RACE reads in MiXCR, one entry per CDR3 protein. This table has roughly 320,000 distinct CDR3 sequences, 25% to 30% appearing once. This sequence was found in an adult woman who had mild COVID-19 (a few samples of this study predate the infection). Cell type and time point are not known. The material sequenced was PBMCs or a T cell subset sorted from them (not recorded which). The rearrangement uses TRBV10-3 and TRBJ2-3; TRBD2 might be the D (7 bases). The CDR3 bases are TGTGCCATCACCCAAGGGGGGGCCTCCACAGATACGCAGTATTTT. Translating gives CAITQGGASTDTQYF.